This T cell receptor (beta chain) emerged from a study of shared clonotypes between healthy human individuals. Germline-derived CDR1 and CDR2 are SGHAT and FQNNGV. CDR3 size: 15 residues. V was trimmed by 1 base and J by 2 bases, leaving 9 bases between them. Genomic DNA from each subset was divided evenly over several immunoSEQ plates. The table came from immunoSEQ multiplex PCR; TCRdb's copy has only in-frame clones and leaves some out. Among about 1 million clones listed, about 76% were seen once. The receptor was derived from a man aged 18 to 30 in good health. This chain connects TRBV11-2 to TRBJ2-1, with D perhaps TRBD1 or TRBD2 (6 bases each). Sequencing was performed on memory CD4+ T cells sorted from blood. The subset is: CD45RA-negative fraction. CDR3 loop: CASSLGGGPYNEQFF. The DNA of the CDR3 is TGTGCCAGCAGCTTAGGTGGGGGGCCCTACAATGAGCAGTTCTTC.